This T cell receptor beta chain is drawn from a study of T-cell memory formation after mild COVID-19 (TCRdb year 2021). General notes on the study: TCR sequence clusters from the two donors were found to be largely donor specific. The cohort comprised two young, previously healthy adult volunteers, one female and one male. In a couple of donors, T-cell clones that expanded and contracted after mild COVID-19 were tracked by sequencing TCRalpha and TCRbeta repertoires over time.

V is clipped by 6 bases and J by 0 bases, and the sequence between their germline boundaries is 21 bases long. From the cysteine up to the phenylalanine, the CDR3 has a length of 18 residues. Left in the record is the CDR3 DNA by itself, 54 bases read in frame from the first base. CDR1 and CDR2 are read off the germline V gene as MNHEY and SVGEGT. General study outcomes and caveats: Contracting CD4+ clones turned up mainly in the CM and EM memory subsets, whereas EMRA was where CD8+ clones were enriched. The second-wave clones that peaked on day 37 were not confirmed to be SARS-CoV-2 specific. From day 15 to 85, contracting clones showed balanced CD4/CD8 phenotypes, whereas a second wave of clones that expanded from day 15 to 37 leaned towards CD4+. Some responding clones were detected in pre-infection memory, suggesting pre-existing cross-reactive memory T cells joined the SARS-CoV-2 response. The study included only a couple of mild cases, and larger cohorts that include severe cases with pre-infection samples were judged to be necessary.

Comments on this clonotype: No antigen is known for it. It has no much larger one-base neighbor in the sample; base qualities were not kept.

The instrument was an Illumina NovaSeq 6000. TCRalpha and TCRbeta cDNA libraries were built by 5'RACE with constant-segment primers, adding sample barcodes and unique molecular identifiers. RNA was extracted from every sample with Trizol reagent. Library amplification was performed in two PCR steps, and a second sample barcode and Illumina TruSeq adapters were introduced in the second step. Sequencing of libraries was performed on an Illumina NovaSeq with 2 x 150 bp paired-end reads. Per the authors' processing: Reads were demultiplexed and collapsed into UMI-guided consensus sequences with migec v1.2.7. Using mixcr v2.1.11, UMI consensuses were aligned to TRA and TRB V and J templates and then assembled into clonotypes. Expanded or contracted clonotypes were those called significant by both edgeR and NoisET, with noise models trained on biological replicates. For edgeR calls, the cutoffs were a false discovery rate-adjusted p below 0.01 and a log2 fold-change threshold of 1. PCA with hierarchical clustering of max-normalized trajectories of the 1000 most abundant clonotypes was used as exploratory dynamics analysis. Separately sequenced CD4+ and CD8+ repertoires were used to assign the CD4 or CD8 phenotype of responding clones. TCRdb trimmed public reads at Q25 via fastp, called clones via MiXCR and kept in-frame beta chains. Every CDR3 protein is listed once, alongside the most common genes and DNA of its rows. The V and J calls were not made by the authors but by TCRdb's processing. The sample contains hundreds of thousands of distinct CDR3 sequences, approximately 15% of them found a single time. Roughly 22% of the sample is in the top ten clones.

PBMCs were isolated by Ficoll-Paque density gradient centrifugation. The source material was PBMCs or a T cell subset sorted from them (not recorded which). Recombination linked TRBV6-2 or TRBV6-3 to TRBJ2-1; the best D guess is TRBD2, with 5 bases matching. The clonotype was recovered from a man between 18 and 29 years old who had mild COVID-19 (a few samples of this study predate the infection). The sample titles of this study are shuffled in the database, so cell type and time point are left out; the donor was told from shared clones. For the CDR3, the sequence is CASSLSYRGWSSYNEQFF. The DNA is as follows: TGTGCCAGCAGCCTTTCGTATCGGGGTTGGAGCTCCTACAATGAGCAGTTCTTC.